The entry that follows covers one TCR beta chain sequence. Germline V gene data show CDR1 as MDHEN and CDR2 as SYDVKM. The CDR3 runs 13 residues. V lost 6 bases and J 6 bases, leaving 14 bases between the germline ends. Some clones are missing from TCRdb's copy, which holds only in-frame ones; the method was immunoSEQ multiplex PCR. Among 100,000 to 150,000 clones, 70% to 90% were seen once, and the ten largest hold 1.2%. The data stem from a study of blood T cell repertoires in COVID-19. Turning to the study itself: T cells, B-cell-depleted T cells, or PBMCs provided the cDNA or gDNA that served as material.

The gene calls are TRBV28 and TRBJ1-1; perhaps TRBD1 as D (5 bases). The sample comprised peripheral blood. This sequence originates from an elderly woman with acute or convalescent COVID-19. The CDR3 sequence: CASRLIQVSEAFF. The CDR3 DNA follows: TGTGCCAGCAGGCTGATACAGGTATCTGAAGCTTTCTTT.